These 17 T cell receptor beta chains came from one sample sequenced in a study of blood T cell repertoires in COVID-19 (dated by TCRdb to the early 2020s). The method was the immunoSEQ multiplex PCR assay. TCRdb took over this immuneACCESS table, retaining in-frame rearrangements with V and J assigned. Such tables are incomplete; in checked studies, under half of the missing clones stem from an unresolved V gene, and the remainder is unexplained. This sample holds nearly 90,000 clones; approximately 88% were observed only once. Of the sample, roughly 11% falls within the top ten clones. Material: peripheral blood. These receptors were obtained from a man at least 80 years old with acute or convalescent COVID-19.

The J gene is TRBJ1-3, the V gene TRBV5-1, with D uncertain. The germline CDR1 and CDR2 sequences are SGHRS and YFSETQ. The CDR3 length is 13 residues. V was pared by 2 bases and J by 1 base, with 4 bases between. CDR3: CASSLRSGNTIYF. The CDR3 DNA follows: TGCGCCAGCAGCTTACGGTCTGGAAACACCATATATTTT.

The chain couples TRBV6-6 to TRBJ1-2; 7 bases align to TRBD1. V lost 0 bases to trimming and J lost 4 bases; unmatched junction nucleotides: 2. The CDR3 spans 14 residues. Germline V lookup: CDR1 MNHNY, CDR2 SVGAGI (reference sequence). CDR3: CASSYSGQVYGYTF. CDR3 sequence (DNA): TGTGCCAGCAGTTACTCAGGACAGGTCTATGGCTACACCTTC.

The genes are TRBV5-1 and TRBJ2-7, with D unclear. CDR1 is SGHRS, CDR2 YFSETQ, per germline. V was cut by 1 base and J by 5 bases, with 10 bases left in between. The CDR3 runs 13 residues. CDR3 protein: CASSLQVTHEQYF. The DNA for the CDR3 is TGCGCCAGCAGCTTGCAGGTTACACACGAGCAGTACTTC.

The chain recombines TRBV29-1 with TRBJ1-1; D possibly corresponds to TRBD1 (6 bases). The germline CDR1 and CDR2 sequences are SQVTM and ANQGSEA. With 4 bases removed from V and 6 bases from J, the gap between germline ends came to 18 bases. CDR3 size: 14 residues. Here the CDR3 reads CSVVGGAGVSEAFF. CDR3 nucleotides: TGCAGCGTTGTAGGGGGGGCTGGCGTCTCTGAAGCTTTCTTT.

In this sample, this clone turned up a few times. CDR3 protein: CASTQGEGGRGYSPLHF. DNA of the CDR3: TGTGCCAGCACCCAGGGGGAAGGGGGACGGGGTTATTCACCCCTCCACTTT. This chain joins TRBV7-8 and TRBJ1-6; 7 bases match TRBD1. After removal of 7 bases from V and 8 bases from J, the junction contained 17 bases not matched to a gene. CDR3 size: 17 residues. The V gene's germline CDR1 is SGHVS and CDR2 FQNEAQ.

The J gene is TRBJ1-5, the V gene TRBV19, with unresolved D. Germline CDR1 and CDR2: LNHDA and SQIVND (reference sequence). Trimming left V 0 bases short and J 0 bases short, with 18 bases between. The CDR3 totals 19 residues. The CDR3 spells CASSIDMDRGFYSNQPQHF. CDR3 bases: TGTGCCAGTAGTATAGATATGGATAGAGGATTCTATAGCAATCAGCCCCAGCATTTT.

The chain is built from TRBV19 and TRBJ2-2; 8 bases map to TRBD2. The length of the CDR3 is 15 residues. Germline-derived CDR1 and CDR2 are LNHDA and SQIVND (reference sequence). V dropped 9 bases and J dropped 5; count of bases not matched to a gene: 11. CDR3 protein: CASTLAGPGTGELFF. DNA for the CDR3: TGTGCCAGCACGTTAGCGGGACCGGGGACCGGGGAGCTGTTTTTT.

In its sample, this clone was seen once. The same CDR3 can be traced to other DNA sequences in this sample. The V gene is TRBV5-1, the J gene TRBJ2-5; 8 bases agree with TRBD2. CDR3 length: 16 residues. Germline assignment: CDR1 SGHRS and CDR2 YFSETQ. J gave up 0 bases and V 0 bases, and 4 bases lay outside the gene matches. The CDR3 DNA is TGCGCCAGCAGCTTGGGTCGGCGGGGGGACCAAGAGACCCAGTACTTC. It specifies CASSLGRRGDQETQYF. Combining the CDR3 with reference TRBV5-1 and TRBJ2-5 gives the whole variable domain KAGVTQTPRYLIKTRGQQVTLSCSPISGHRSVSWYQQTPGQGLQFLFEYFSETQRNKGNFPGRFSGRQFSNSRSEMNVSTLELGDSALYLCASSLGRRGDQETQYFGPGTRLLVL.

The chain carries TRBV3-1 (or the pseudogene TRBV3-2) and TRBJ2-7; 7 positions match TRBD1. Germline CDR1 reads LGHDT; CDR2 reads YNNKEL (reference sequence). The V and J ends lost 1 base and 2 bases, in that order; junction bases with no gene match: 5. The CDR3 contains 15 residues. The CDR3 spells CASSQVSGTAYEQYF. The CDR3 DNA follows: TGTGCCAGCAGCCAAGTCTCCGGGACAGCCTACGAGCAGTACTTC.

This sequence joins TRBV3-1 (or the pseudogene TRBV3-2) and TRBJ1-2; a weak D match, TRBD1 (5 bases). The CDR3 contains 17 residues. Trimming removed 6 bases from V and 6 bases from J, with 26 bases in between. CDR1 and CDR2 (germline): LGHDT, YNNKEL (reference sequence). CDR3 amino acids: CASRAAGGGTDLDGYTF. In DNA form, the CDR3 reads TGTGCCAGCAGGGCGGCGGGGGGAGGGACGGACCTCGATGGCTACACCTTC.

CDR3 amino acids: CASSRAGGLGNNEQFF. The DNA for the CDR3 is TGTGCCAGCAGTAGAGCGGGGGGGTTGGGGAACAATGAGCAGTTCTTC. The V gene is TRBV27, the J gene TRBJ2-1; 10 bases match TRBD2. V shed 5 bases and J 5 bases; nucleotides not matched to a gene: 9. The CDR3 is 16 amino acids. Germline V gene lookup returns CDR1 MNHEY and CDR2 SMNVEV (reference sequence).

The chain recombines TRBV10-2 with TRBJ1-1; no clear D. This CDR3 comprises 12 residues. V lost 6 bases to trimming and J lost 7 bases, with 12 bases between them. Germline V gives CDR1 WSHSY, CDR2 SAAADI. CDR3 residues: CASSIDKVEAFF. CDR3 bases: TGCGCCAGCAGCATCGACAAAGTTGAAGCTTTCTTT.

The chain carries TRBV11-3 and TRBJ1-1; TRBD1 aligns across 8 bases. CDR3 length: 14 residues. V trimming: 5 bases; J trimming: 8 bases; junction bases outside the gene matches: 10. Germline CDR1 and CDR2: SGHNT and YENEEA. CDR3 loop: CASSPGQGDREAFF. For the CDR3, the DNA is TGTGCCAGCAGCCCAGGACAGGGTGATAGGGAAGCTTTCTTT. The full variable domain, with the rest looked up from reference TRBV11-3 and TRBJ1-1, is EAGVVQSPRYKIIEKKQPVAFWCNPISGHNTLYWYLQNLGQGPELLIRYENEEAVDDSQLPKDRFSAERLKGVDSTLKIQPAELGDSAVYLCASSPGQGDREAFFGQGTRLTVV.

The gene calls are TRBV5-1 and TRBJ2-3; weak D call: TRBD1 (6 bases). Trimming removed 4 bases at V and 0 bases at J, with 12 bases between. Germline V gives CDR1 SGHRS, CDR2 YFSETQ. The CDR3 is 15 amino acids. The chain's CDR3 is CASSPGQSSTDTQYF. CDR3 sequence (DNA): TGCGCCAGCAGCCCTGGACAGTCTAGCACAGATACGCAGTATTTT.

This chain uses TRBV2 with TRBJ1-6; D is perhaps TRBD1 (5 bases). Germline lookup yields CDR1 SNHLY and CDR2 FYNNEI. Trimming stripped 8 bases from V and 10 bases from J, with 12 bases between. CDR3 length equals 12 residues. The CDR3 sequence: CASGSGGSPLHF. The CDR3 nucleotides are TGTGCCAGCGGGTCCGGGGGATCACCCCTCCACTTT.

This chain uses TRBV11-2 with TRBJ1-2; 7 bases match TRBD1. The CDR3 covers 18 residues. Trimming at V came to 1 base and at J to 0 bases, leaving 11 bases not matched to a gene. Germline V gene sequence: CDR1 SGHAT, CDR2 FQNNGV. Written as DNA, the CDR3 is TGTGCCAGCAGCTTAGGCCATTCCGGGACAGCCTCTAACTATGGCTACACCTTC. Translating it yields CASSLGHSGTASNYGYTF.

The chain carries TRBV15 and TRBJ1-4, with D uncertain. V was pared by 1 base and J by 4 bases, with 16 bases between. The CDR3 covers 17 residues. The germline CDR1 and CDR2 sequences are LNHNV and YYDKDF (reference sequence). The CDR3 is CATSRGGQAMNNEKLFF. CDR3 DNA sequence: TGTGCCACCAGCAGAGGAGGGCAGGCGATGAATAATGAAAAACTGTTTTTT.